The present T cell receptor (beta chain) was sequenced within a study of T-cell reconstitution after alpha-beta-depleted transplantation in children. Study outcomes and limitations: T-cell counts and diversity were attributed mostly to newly produced T cells one year after transplant. Day-60 TCRbeta diversity that was high in some patients was derived from surviving recipient T cells and thymic progenitors. Reportedly, only several hundred clones from non-depleted graft cells drove alpha-beta T-cell counts at about two months.

CDR1 is MNHEY and CDR2 is SMNVEV in the germline V gene (reference sequence). Trimming took 5 bases from V and 1 from J, leaving 8 bases between them. The CDR3 extends over 14 amino acids. This clonotype was counted many times. Its antigen is unknown. Construction of the TCRbeta library involved unique molecular identifiers. Each CDR3 protein gets one entry after TCRdb re-called the PCR reads with MiXCR. The sample carries approximately 240,000 distinct CDR3 sequences, approximately 10% recorded once. The specimen comprised PBMCs, sampled before TCRalphabeta/CD19-depleted stem cell transplant. This rearrangement joins TRBV27 to TRBJ2-2; weak D call: TRBD2 (5 bases). This receptor was obtained from a child less than two years old with acute myeloid leukemia, due to receive a stem cell transplant. The CDR3 DNA is TGTGCCAGCAGTACCGGACTGAACACCGGGGAGCTGTTTTTT. This translates into CASSTGLNTGELFF.